This T cell receptor (beta chain) is drawn from a study of blood T cell repertoires in COVID-19. Whole-study context: In Cohort 3, a recovered donor had either two negative PCRs, clearance, or symptom resolution.

Clones were sequenced by immunoSEQ multiplex PCR, and TCRdb holds only the in-frame ones, with some missing. The data contain about 400,000 clones, about 90% of them singletons. CDR1 SGHRS and CDR2 YFSETQ come from the germline V gene. This CDR3 region has 16 residues. The V segment lost 3 bases and the J segment 4 bases; nucleotides outside the gene matches: 11. The rearrangement joins TRBV5-1 to TRBJ2-5, with 8 positions matching TRBD1. The specimen was PBMCs or T cells enriched from blood (not recorded which). The receptor comes from a man aged 40-49 years in a cohort exposed to, infected with or recovered from COVID-19 (not recorded which). CDR3 DNA sequence: TGCGCCAGCAGCTCAGGGGCGACAGGGGATGGAGAGACCCAGTACTTC. Its protein is CASSSGATGDGETQYF.